The 8 T cell receptor beta chains below were found in one sample sequenced in a study of spatial heterogeneity in lung cancer. Study findings and constraints: It was found that expanded intratumoral alpha and beta TCR counts tracked tumor mutation counts.

TCRdb ran MiXCR on the 5' RACE reads and lists one entry per CDR3 protein. This table has about 1,500 distinct CDR3 sequences, roughly 13% appearing once. The time point denotes: sample taken at primary tumor resection. Their recognized antigens are unknown. The specimen was lung tumor tissue, collected at surgery. These receptors came from a female donor with early-stage non-small cell lung cancer.

The table lists this clonotype with many counts. As an off-target read in a library built for alpha chains, this beta chain has a frequency of little significance. The chain recombines TRBV20-1 with TRBJ2-1; 7 bases line up with TRBD2. Germline V gene lookup returns CDR1 DFQATT and CDR2 SNEGSKA (reference sequence). This CDR3 region has 13 residues. Unmatched junction bases numbered 8, after V lost 5 bases and J lost 7 bases. The CDR3 loop reads CSAPRGSRNEQFF. The DNA of the CDR3 is TGCAGTGCTCCGCGGGGGTCTCGGAATGAGCAGTTCTTC.

By sample fraction, this clonotype is medium-sized. This beta chain represents an off-target read in a library built for alpha chains; its size is of limited meaning. The J gene is TRBJ1-6, the V gene TRBV12-3 or TRBV12-4; 7 bases map to TRBD1. Trimming at V came to 5 bases and at J to 8 bases, leaving 6 bases not matched to a gene. CDR3 size: 14 residues. CDR3 sequence: CASSPQGGYSPLHF. The CDR3 DNA is TGTGCCAGCAGTCCGCAGGGGGGATATTCACCCCTCCACTTT.

This clonotype is judged medium-sized. This beta chain was picked up by a library intended for alpha chains and is off target, so its count carries little meaning. V usage is TRBV5-1 and J usage is TRBJ1-5; TRBD1 agrees at 10 bases. The junction had 8 bases not matched to a gene; V was cut back by 4 bases and J by 7 bases. The CDR3 has 15 amino acids. Germline CDR1 reads SGHRS; CDR2 reads YFSETQ. CDR3 sequence (DNA): TGCGCCAGCAGCCCCGGGACAGGGGTTATACAGCCCCAGCATTTT. This codes for CASSPGTGVIQPQHF.

This clonotype is deemed large. The library was designed around alpha chains, so this beta chain is a stray read whose abundance carries little weight. V is TRBV27 and J is TRBJ1-2, with D possibly TRBD1 on 5 matching bases. Trimming removed 9 bases at V and 8 bases at J, with 25 bases between. The germline CDR1 and CDR2 sequences are MNHEY and SMNVEV (reference sequence). CDR3 length equals 15 residues. The CDR3 spells CASSSLGWGSHGYTF. Written as DNA, the CDR3 is TGTGCCAGTTCTTCCCTCGGCTGGGGGTCTCACGGCTACACCTTC.

This clonotype is labeled medium-sized. This beta chain was picked up by a library intended for alpha chains and is off target, so its count carries little meaning. The genes are TRBV7-8 and TRBJ1-6; tentatively, D is TRBD1 (6 bases). Per germline, CDR1 SGHVS and CDR2 FQNEAQ. V lost 1 base and J lost 9, with 10 bases in between. The length of the CDR3 is 14 residues. CDR3 sequence (DNA): TGTGCCAGCAGCTTAGACAGGGTGACTTCACCCCTCCACTTT. Its translation is CASSLDRVTSPLHF. Supplemented by reference TRBV7-8 and TRBJ1-6, the full variable domain reads GAGVSQSPRYKVAKRGQDVALRCDPISGHVSLFWYQQALGQGPEFLTYFQNEAQLDKSGLPSDRFFAERPEGSVSTLKIQRTQQEDSAVYLCASSLDRVTSPLHFGNGTRLTVT.

To note about this clonotype: This beta chain is a stray sequence in a library constructed for alpha chains; its clone size is not meaningful. The chain is built from TRBV20-1 and TRBJ2-4, with 10 bases lining up with TRBD2. The CDR3 runs to 18 residues. CDR1 is DFQATT and CDR2 is SNEGSKA in the germline V gene (reference sequence). After removal of 0 bases from V and 6 bases from J, the junction contained 14 bases not matched to a gene. The DNA of the CDR3 is TGCAGTGCTAGAGACACTAGCGGGATCAGCTCGAGGGGAAACATTCAGTACTTC. Its translation is CSARDTSGISSRGNIQYF.

Details on this clonotype: For a library built for alpha chains, this beta chain is a stray read; little rests on its size. The chain couples TRBV12-3 or TRBV12-4 to TRBJ2-5; 13 positions match TRBD2. V gave up 3 bases and J gave up 5 bases; unmatched junction bases: 12. The CDR3 runs to 18 residues. CDR3 bases: TGTGCCAGCAGTTTCTTCCCCACTAGCGGGGGGGCTGAGGAGACCCAGTACTTC. It encodes CASSFFPTSGGAEETQYF.

This clonotype is labeled medium-sized (0.01 to 0.1%). This beta chain turned up in a library designed for alpha chains; as an off-target read, its abundance says little. DNA for the CDR3: TGTGCCAGCTCACCCCTGGGGGGCTTGGAGACCCAGTACTTC. This encodes CASSPLGGLETQYF. V is TRBV18 and J is TRBJ2-5; D possibly matches TRBD1 or TRBD2 (6 bases each). Germline V gene sequence: CDR1 KGHSH, CDR2 LQKENI. The CDR3 has 14 amino acids. V lost 3 bases and J lost 5, with 13 bases in between.